This T cell receptor beta chain is from a study of blood T cell repertoires in COVID-19. Across the whole study: Donors in the United States, Italy and Spain gave samples during acute or convalescent COVID-19.

The data were produced by immunoSEQ multiplex PCR, yet TCRdb's version contains in-frame clones alone and is incomplete. In the table there are 150,000 to 200,000 clones, approximately 90% of which are singletons. Trimming left V 5 bases short and J 2 bases short, with 8 bases between. This CDR3 comprises 13 residues. The V gene's germline CDR1 is MNHEY and CDR2 SVGAGI. The gene calls are TRBV6-5 and TRBJ2-3, with D possibly matching TRBD2 (5 bases). Sequencing was done on a sample of peripheral blood. This receptor was identified in a man younger than 35 with acute or convalescent COVID-19. The DNA for the CDR3 is TGTGCCAGCAGTCCTAGCATCACAGATACGCAGTATTTT. Translated: CASSPSITDTQYF.